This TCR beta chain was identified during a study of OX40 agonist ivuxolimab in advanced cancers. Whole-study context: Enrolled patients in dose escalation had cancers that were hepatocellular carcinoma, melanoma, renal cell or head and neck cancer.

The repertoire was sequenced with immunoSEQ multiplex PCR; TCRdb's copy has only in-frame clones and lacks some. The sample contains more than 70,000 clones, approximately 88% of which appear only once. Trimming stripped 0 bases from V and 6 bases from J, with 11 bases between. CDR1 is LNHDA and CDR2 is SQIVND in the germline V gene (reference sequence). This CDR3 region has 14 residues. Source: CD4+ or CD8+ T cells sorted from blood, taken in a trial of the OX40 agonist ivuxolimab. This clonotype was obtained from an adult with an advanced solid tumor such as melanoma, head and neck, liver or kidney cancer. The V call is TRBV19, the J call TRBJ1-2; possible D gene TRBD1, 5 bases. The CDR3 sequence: CASSIEGGEDGYTF. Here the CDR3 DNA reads TGTGCCAGTAGTATAGAGGGAGGGGAAGATGGCTACACCTTC.